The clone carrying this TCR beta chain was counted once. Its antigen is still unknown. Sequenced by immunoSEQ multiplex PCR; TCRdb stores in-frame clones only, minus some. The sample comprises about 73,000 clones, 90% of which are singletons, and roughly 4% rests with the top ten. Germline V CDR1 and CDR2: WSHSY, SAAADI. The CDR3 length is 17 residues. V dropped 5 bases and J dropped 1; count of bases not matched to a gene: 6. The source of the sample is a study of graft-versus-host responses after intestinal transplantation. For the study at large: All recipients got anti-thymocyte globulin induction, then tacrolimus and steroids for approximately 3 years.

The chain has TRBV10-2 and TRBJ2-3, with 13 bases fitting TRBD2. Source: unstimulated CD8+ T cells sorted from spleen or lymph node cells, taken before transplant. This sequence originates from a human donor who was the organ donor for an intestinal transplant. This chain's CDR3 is CASSLLAGGPGTDTQYF. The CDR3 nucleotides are TGCGCCAGCAGTTTACTAGCGGGGGGGCCCGGCACAGATACGCAGTATTTT.